Given below is one T cell receptor (beta chain) in context. Its antigen is not known. A read error may explain this, as a much larger clone is one base away. A universal primer site and UMIs were added as TCR cDNA was made by 5'RACE template switching. TCRdb itself ran the 5' RACE reads through MiXCR, one entry per CDR3 protein. The table records around 310,000 distinct CDR3 sequences, about 3.5% of them present only once. With 7 bases removed from V and 4 bases from J, the gap between germline ends came to 11 bases. This CDR3 comprises 12 residues. Germline CDR1 SGHKS, CDR2 YYEKEE (reference sequence). This record belongs to a study of T cells after yellow fever vaccination. Study-level findings and limits: Overall, a small share of clonotypes was seen in both CD4 and CD8 compartments.

J is TRBJ1-1 and V is TRBV5-5; D not certain. The specimen comprised PBMCs, sampled on the day of the yellow fever booster vaccination. This receptor was identified in a man aged 18 to 30 who received the YFV17D yellow fever vaccine. The CDR3 region is CASCWESTEAFF. DNA for the CDR3: TGTGCCAGCTGCTGGGAAAGCACTGAAGCTTTCTTT.